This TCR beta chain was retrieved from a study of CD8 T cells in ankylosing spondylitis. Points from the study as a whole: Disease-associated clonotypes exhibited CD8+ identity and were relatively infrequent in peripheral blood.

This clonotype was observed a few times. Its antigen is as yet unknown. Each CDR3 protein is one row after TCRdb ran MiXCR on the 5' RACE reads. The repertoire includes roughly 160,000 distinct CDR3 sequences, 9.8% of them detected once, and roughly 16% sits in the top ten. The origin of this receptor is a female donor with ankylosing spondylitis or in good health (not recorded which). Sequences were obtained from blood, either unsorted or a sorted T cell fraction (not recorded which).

The CDR3 DNA is TGTGCCAGCAGCGGCCTCGGTTGGCCGAACACCGGGGAGCTGTTTTTT. Translated: CASSGLGWPNTGELFF. This rearrangement joins TRBV7-9 to TRBJ2-2, with D unclear. This CDR3 has 16 amino acids. The germline V gene encodes CDR1 SEHNR and CDR2 FQNEAQ (reference sequence). Trimming pared 5 bases from V and 0 bases from J, leaving 13 bases between. The whole variable domain, remainder taken from reference TRBV7-9 and TRBJ2-2, is DTGVSQNPRHKITKRGQNVTFRCDPISEHNRLYWYRQTLGQGPEFLTYFQNEAQLEKSRLLSDRFSAERPKGSFSTLEIQRTEQGDSAMYLCASSGLGWPNTGELFFGEGSRLTVL.